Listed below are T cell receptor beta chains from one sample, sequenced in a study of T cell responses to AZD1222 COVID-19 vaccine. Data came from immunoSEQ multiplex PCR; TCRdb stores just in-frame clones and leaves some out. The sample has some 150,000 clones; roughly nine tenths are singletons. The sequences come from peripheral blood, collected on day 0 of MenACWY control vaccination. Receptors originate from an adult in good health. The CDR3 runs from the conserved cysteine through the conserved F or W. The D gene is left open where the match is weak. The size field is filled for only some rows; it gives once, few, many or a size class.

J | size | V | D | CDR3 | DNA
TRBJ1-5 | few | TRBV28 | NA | CASSDRINSNQPQHF | TGTGCCAGCAGCGACAGGATTAATAGCAATCAGCCCCAGCATTTT
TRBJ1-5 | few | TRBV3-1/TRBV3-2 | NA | CASSHLGGNQPQHF | TGTGCCAGCAGCCATTTGGGGGGCAATCAGCCCCAGCATTTT
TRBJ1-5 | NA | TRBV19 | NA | CASSMGQGTQPQHF | TGTGCCAGTAGTATGGGGCAGGGGACCCAGCCCCAGCATTTT
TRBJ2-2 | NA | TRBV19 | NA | CASTPDPSAGELFF | TGTGCCAGTACCCCGGACCCATCAGCCGGGGAGCTGTTTTTT
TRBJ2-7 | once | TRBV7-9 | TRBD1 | CASSFGRGLHEQYF | TGTGCCAGCAGCTTTGGAAGGGGGCTACACGAGCAGTACTTC
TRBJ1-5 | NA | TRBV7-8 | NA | CASSLRRGSQPQHF | TGTGCCAGCAGCCTACGCCGGGGGAGTCAGCCCCAGCATTTT
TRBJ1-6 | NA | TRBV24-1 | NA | CATQRKDWDMSKDSPLHF | TGTGCCACCCAGCGAAAGGATTGGGATATGAGTAAGGATTCACCCCTCCACTTT
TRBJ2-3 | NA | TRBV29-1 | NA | CSHRPLAANTDTQYF | TGCAGCCACCGACCGTTAGCGGCAAACACAGATACGCAGTATTTT
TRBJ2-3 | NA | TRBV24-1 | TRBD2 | CATSDSGGRAYF | TGTGCCACCAGTGATTCCGGCGGGAGGGCGTATTTT
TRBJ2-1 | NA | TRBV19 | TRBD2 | CASSMLAGRSSYNEQFF | TGTGCCAGTAGTATGCTAGCGGGGAGAAGCTCCTACAATGAGCAGTTCTTC
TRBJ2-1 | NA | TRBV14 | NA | CASSQKLPSSYNEQFF | TGTGCCAGCAGCCAGAAGCTCCCCAGCTCCTACAATGAGCAGTTCTTC
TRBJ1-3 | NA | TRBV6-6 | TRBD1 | CASSRRTGGKTGNTIYF | TGTGCCAGCAGTCGCCGGACAGGGGGTAAAACTGGAAACACCATATATTTT
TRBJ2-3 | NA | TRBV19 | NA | CASSMGSRGTQYF | TGTGCCAGTAGTATGGGCAGCCGGGGTACGCAGTATTTT
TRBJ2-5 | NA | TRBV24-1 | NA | CATSDYQGLAQYF | TGTGCCACCAGTGATTATCAGGGGTTGGCCCAGTACTTC
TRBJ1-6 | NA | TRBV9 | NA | CASSVETANSPLHF | TGTGCCAGCAGCGTAGAAACAGCAAATTCACCCCTCCACTTT
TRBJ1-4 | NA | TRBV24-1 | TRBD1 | CATSDPSQDRGEWSEKLFF | TGTGCCACCAGCGATCCTTCCCAGGACAGGGGGGAGTGGAGTGAAAAACTGTTTTTT
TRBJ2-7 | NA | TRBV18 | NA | CASSPQPNYEQYF | TGTGCCAGCTCACCCCAGCCTAACTACGAGCAGTACTTC
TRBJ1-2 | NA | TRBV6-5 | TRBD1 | CASSQDRGWGGYTF | TGTGCCAGCAGCCAGGACAGGGGATGGGGTGGCTACACCTTC
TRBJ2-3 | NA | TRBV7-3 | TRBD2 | CASQERTSKQYF | TGTGCCTCCCAAGAAAGGACTAGCAAGCAGTATTTT
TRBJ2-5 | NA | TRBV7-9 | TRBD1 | CASSSSGTTGETQYF | TGTGCCAGCAGCTCCAGTGGGACGACAGGGGAGACCCAGTACTTC
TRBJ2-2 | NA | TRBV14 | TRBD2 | CASSQVAGANTGELFF | TGTGCCAGCAGCCAAGTTGCGGGGGCGAACACCGGGGAGCTGTTTTTT
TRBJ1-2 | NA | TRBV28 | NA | CASSLIGDGYTF | TGTGCCAGCAGTTTAATCGGGGATGGCTACACCTTC
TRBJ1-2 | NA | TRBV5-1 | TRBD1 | CASSGTGGNYGYTF | TGCGCCAGCAGTGGGACAGGGGGCAACTATGGCTACACCTTC
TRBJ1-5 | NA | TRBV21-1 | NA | CASSFRGGPSAQHF | TGTGCCAGCAGTTTCCGCGGGGGCCCGTCGGCCCAGCATTTT
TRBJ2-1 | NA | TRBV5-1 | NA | CASSLSGGLTEQFF | TGCGCCAGCAGCCTTTCCGGGGGGCTTACAGAGCAGTTCTTC
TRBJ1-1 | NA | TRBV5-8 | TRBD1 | CASSSDRGWTEAFF | TGTGCCAGCAGCTCGGACAGGGGATGGACTGAAGCTTTCTTT
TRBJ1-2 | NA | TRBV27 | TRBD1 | CASSGTAPNYGYTF | TGTGCCAGCAGCGGGACAGCCCCTAACTATGGCTACACCTTC